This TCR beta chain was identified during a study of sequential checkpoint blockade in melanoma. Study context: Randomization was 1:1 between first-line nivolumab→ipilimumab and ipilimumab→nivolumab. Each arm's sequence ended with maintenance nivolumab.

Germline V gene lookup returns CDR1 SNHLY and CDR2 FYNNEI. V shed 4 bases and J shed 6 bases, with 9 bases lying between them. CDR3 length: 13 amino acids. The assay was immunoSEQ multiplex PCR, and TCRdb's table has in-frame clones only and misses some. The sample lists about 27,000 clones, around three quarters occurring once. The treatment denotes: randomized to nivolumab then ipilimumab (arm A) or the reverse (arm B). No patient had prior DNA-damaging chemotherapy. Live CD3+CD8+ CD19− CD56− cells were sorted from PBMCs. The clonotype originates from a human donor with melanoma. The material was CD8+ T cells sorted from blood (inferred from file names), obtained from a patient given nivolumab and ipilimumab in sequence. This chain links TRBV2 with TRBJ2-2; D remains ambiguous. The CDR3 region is CASSGSGAGELFF. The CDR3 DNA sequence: TGTGCCAGCAGTGGGTCAGGCGCCGGGGAGCTGTTTTTT. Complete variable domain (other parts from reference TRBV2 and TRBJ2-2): EPEVTQTPSHQVTQMGQEVILRCVPISNHLYFYWYRQILGQKVEFLVSFYNNEISEKSEIFDDQFSVERPDGSNFTLKIRSTKLEDSAMYFCASSGSGAGELFFGEGSRLTVL.